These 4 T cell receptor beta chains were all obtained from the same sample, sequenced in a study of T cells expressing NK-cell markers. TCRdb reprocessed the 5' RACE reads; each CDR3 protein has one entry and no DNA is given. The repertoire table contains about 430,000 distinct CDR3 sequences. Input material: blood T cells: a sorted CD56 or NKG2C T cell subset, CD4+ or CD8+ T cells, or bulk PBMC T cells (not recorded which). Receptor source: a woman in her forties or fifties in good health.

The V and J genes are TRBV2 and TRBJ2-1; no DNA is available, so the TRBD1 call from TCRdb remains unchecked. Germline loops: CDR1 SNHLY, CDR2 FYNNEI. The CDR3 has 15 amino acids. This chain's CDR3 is CASSPREGGQGEQFF.

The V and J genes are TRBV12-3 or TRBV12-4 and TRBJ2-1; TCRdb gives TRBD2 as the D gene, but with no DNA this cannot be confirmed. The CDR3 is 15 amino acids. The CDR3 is CASSLIAGYNNEQFF.

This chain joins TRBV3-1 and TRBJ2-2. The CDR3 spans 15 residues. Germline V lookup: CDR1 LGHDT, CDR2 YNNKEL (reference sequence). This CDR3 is CASSREAVHTGELFF.

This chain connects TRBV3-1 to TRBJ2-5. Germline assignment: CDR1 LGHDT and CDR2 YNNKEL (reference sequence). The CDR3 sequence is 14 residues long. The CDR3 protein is CASSQDPVSETQYF.